Here is one T cell receptor (beta chain) with its context. The antigen is undetermined. One end of the junction does not line up with germline, which may come from a read error. This record comes from a study of cytomegalovirus exposure and HLA in healthy donors. The study's findings and limits: In a later analysis, an Asian-associated ancestry cluster reportedly showed fewer N-insertions than the approximately 670-donor mean. A missense variant in DCLRE1C was later tied to TCR beta V- and J-gene trimming.

The PCR used 60 Vbeta and 13 Jbeta primers. Source study methods: Later, an analysis found about 80 million unique TCR beta chains, and about 10 million of these were shared. Profiled with immunoSEQ multiplex PCR; TCRdb holds only in-frame clones, not every one. V and J calls and clone size are given by that table; D and trimming were obtained from the DNA. The repertoire consists of 250,000 to 350,000 clones, with about nine tenths occurring once and the leading ten covering around 4%. Germline V gene data show CDR1 as SEHNR and CDR2 as FQNEAQ (reference sequence). The CDR3 is 15 residues long. The rearrangement uses TRBV7-9 and TRBJ2-7; 11 nucleotides line up with TRBD2. The origin of this receptor is a man aged 35 to 55 in good health and CMV-seropositive. The sample was PBMCs. In DNA, the CDR3 is TGTTCCAGCAGCTTAGGGACTAGCGGAGGATACGAGCAGTACTTC. Amino acids: CSSSLGTSGGYEQYF.